The 24 T cell receptor beta chains listed next were all sequenced from one sample in a study of cytomegalovirus exposure and HLA in healthy donors. The PCR used 60 Vbeta and 13 Jbeta primers. Repertoires were generated with immunoSEQ multiplex PCR, while TCRdb's copy carries only in-frame clones and drops some. Of roughly 140,000 clones listed, almost 80% are singletons. Source material: PBMCs. Source of these receptors: a woman aged 25 to 39 in good health and CMV-seronegative.

This clone was counted between two and nine times. The chain combines TRBV11-2 with TRBJ1-2, with D unresolved. Germline V lookup: CDR1 SGHAT, CDR2 FQNNGV. The V end was cut by 4 bases, the J end by 0 bases, with 6 bases between. The CDR3 runs 13 residues. CDR3 protein: CASSSVTNYGYTF. The CDR3 nucleotides are TGTGCCAGCAGCTCCGTTACTAACTATGGCTACACCTTC.

Points on this clone: One end of the junction fails to match germline, which may point to a read error. V is TRBV19 and J is TRBJ1-2; TRBD1 is a possible D gene (5 bases). The CDR3 is made up of 17 amino acids. Per the germline V gene, CDR1 is LNHDA and CDR2 is SQIVND (reference sequence). The CDR3, as DNA: TGTGCCAGTAGTATAGGTAGGGGTATCGCCGCTAACTATGACTACACCTTC. Translation: CASSIGRGIAANYDYTF.

This clone was observed a single time. The V call is TRBV4-3, the J call TRBJ2-6; 9 positions match TRBD1. The germline V gene has CDR1 LGHNA and CDR2 YSLEER. V dropped 4 bases and J dropped 0; count of bases not matched to a gene: 13. There are 20 residues in the CDR3. CDR3 amino acids: CASSRDAPGTGNSGANVLTF. The CDR3 DNA reads TGCGCCAGCAGCCGAGACGCACCCGGGACAGGGAACTCTGGGGCCAACGTCCTGACTTTC.

The chain couples TRBV5-4 to TRBJ2-5; TRBD2 matches 7 bases. The CDR3 loop spans 14 amino acids. In germline, CDR1 is SGHNT, CDR2 YYREEE (reference sequence). V shed 3 bases, J shed 2 bases, and the junction held 4 bases outside the gene matches. This chain's CDR3 is CASSSRLAQETQYF. The CDR3 nucleotides read TGTGCCAGCAGCTCCCGACTAGCTCAAGAGACCCAGTACTTC.

The chain is built from TRBV6-1 and TRBJ1-5; D is perhaps TRBD1 (5 bases). V lost 5 bases, J lost 2 bases, and 10 bases lay in between. The CDR3 has 14 residues. The V gene's germline CDR1 is MNHNS and CDR2 SASEGT. CDR3 in amino acids: CASSIRVGNQPQHF. In DNA, the CDR3 is TGTGCCAGCAGTATCAGGGTTGGCAATCAGCCCCAGCATTTT.

J is TRBJ1-1 and V is TRBV19, with unresolved D. V dropped 4 bases and J dropped 9 bases, with 12 bases sitting between them. In germline, CDR1 is LNHDA, CDR2 SQIVND (reference sequence). The CDR3 totals 12 residues. For the CDR3, the DNA is TGTGCCAGTAGTAACGCGAAATATAAAGCTTTCTTT. This encodes CASSNAKYKAFF.

The V and J genes are TRBV12-5 and TRBJ1-1; 9 bases match TRBD1. After removal of 6 bases from V and 6 bases from J, the junction contained 8 bases not matched to a gene. CDR3 size: 14 residues. Germline CDR1 LGHNT, CDR2 FRNRAP. CDR3 residues: CASGLTGGLSEAFF. The CDR3, as DNA: TGTGCTAGTGGCCTGACAGGGGGACTTTCTGAAGCTTTCTTT.

In this sample, this clone turned up once. This sequence joins TRBV4-2 and TRBJ2-3, with 8 bases matching TRBD1. With V trimmed by 4 bases and J by 1 base, 4 bases remained unmatched. CDR3 length equals 15 residues. Germline CDR1 reads LGHNA; CDR2 reads YNFKEQ. The CDR3 loop is CASSREGQGTDTQYF. The CDR3 DNA reads TGTGCCAGCAGCCGAGAGGGACAGGGCACAGATACGCAGTATTTT.

In the case of this clone: The same CDR3 arises from other DNA sequences in this sample as well. This chain links TRBV10-2 with TRBJ2-5, with 7 bases identical to TRBD1. CDR1 and CDR2 (germline): WSHSY, SAAADI. V was pared by 2 bases and J by 2 bases, with 2 bases of the junction left unmatched. The length of the CDR3 is 14 residues. This CDR3 reads CASSEGQEQETQYF. The CDR3 DNA reads TGCGCCAGCAGTGAGGGACAGGAGCAAGAGACCCAGTACTTC.

With regard to this clone: The junction and the germline gene differ at one end; a read error may be behind it. The chain combines TRBV7-7 with TRBJ2-1; D possibly corresponds to TRBD2 (6 bases). The CDR3 has 13 amino acids. Per germline, CDR1 SSHAT and CDR2 FNYEAQ (reference sequence). Here the CDR3 reads CASSSPGAGEQFF. CDR3 bases: TGTGCTAGCAGCAGTCCGGGAGCCGGTGAGCAGTTCTTC. The full variable domain, in which reference TRBV7-7 and TRBJ2-1 provide the parts outside the CDR3, is GAGVSQSPRYKVTKRGQDVTLRCDPISSHATLYWYQQALGQGPEFLTYFNYEAQPDKSGLPSDRFSAERPEGSISTLTIQRTEQRDSAMYRCASSSPGAGEQFFGPGTRLTVL.

As for this clone: Different DNA sequences within this sample yield the same CDR3. The gene calls are TRBV5-1 and TRBJ2-1; 16 bases align to TRBD2. The CDR3 has 14 residues. J was trimmed by 10 bases and V by 4 bases; bases with no gene match: 2. The V gene's germline CDR1 is SGHRS and CDR2 YFSETQ. The chain's CDR3 is CASSLGLAGGEQFF. Here the CDR3 DNA reads TGCGCCAGCAGCCTGGGACTAGCGGGGGGGGAGCAGTTCTTC. The full variable domain, with the rest looked up from reference TRBV5-1 and TRBJ2-1, is KAGVTQTPRYLIKTRGQQVTLSCSPISGHRSVSWYQQTPGQGLQFLFEYFSETQRNKGNFPGRFSGRQFSNSRSEMNVSTLELGDSALYLCASSLGLAGGEQFFGPGTRLTVL.

CDR3 bases: TGTGCCAGCAGGAAACAGGGCAATGACTATGGCTACACCTTC. The encoded protein is CASRKQGNDYGYTF. The rearrangement uses TRBV5-6 and TRBJ1-2; possibly TRBD1 for D (6 bases). CDR3 length: 14 amino acids. Trimming stripped 5 bases from V and 3 bases from J, with 14 bases between. Germline V gene data show CDR1 as SGHDT and CDR2 as YYEEEE.

The chain joins TRBV19 to TRBJ1-5, with D hard to call. There are 15 residues in the CDR3. The V and J ends lost 3 bases and 7 bases respectively, with 16 bases between them. The germline V gene has CDR1 LNHDA and CDR2 SQIVND (reference sequence). CDR3 coding DNA: TGTGCCAGTAGTATGTACGGGGAAGGAGGGCAGCCCCAGCATTTT. Encoded protein: CASSMYGEGGQPQHF. Together with reference TRBV19 and TRBJ1-5, the CDR3 gives the full variable domain: DGGITQSPKYLFRKEGQNVTLSCEQNLNHDAMYWYRQDPGQGLRLIYYSQIVNDFQKGDIAEGYSVSREKKESFPLTVTSAQKNPTAFYLCASSMYGEGGQPQHFGDGTRLSIL.

This rearrangement joins TRBV19 to TRBJ2-2; D call uncertain. The CDR3 has 17 residues. V shed 1 base and J shed 1 base, with 13 bases lying between them. CDR1 is LNHDA, CDR2 SQIVND, per germline (reference sequence). For the CDR3, the DNA is TGTGCCAGTAGTATAGGCGCCTCGTTCGAGAACACCGGGGAGCTGTTTTTT. Translated: CASSIGASFENTGELFF.

This clone was recorded only once. The V and J genes are TRBV5-1 and TRBJ2-5, with TRBD1 as a possible D gene (5 bases). Germline V gene data show CDR1 as SGHRS and CDR2 as YFSETQ. Trimming took off 0 bases at V and 7 bases at J, with 13 bases between the two ends. The CDR3 is 14 residues long. The CDR3 nucleotides are TGCGCCAGCAGCTTGGGCGATCAGGGAAGGACCCAGTACTTC. Its protein product is CASSLGDQGRTQYF.

The chain has TRBV11-1 and TRBJ2-1, with 11 bases aligning to TRBD2. This CDR3 is built from 14 residues. The trim removed 5 bases at V and 9 bases at J, leaving 6 bases unmatched. Per the germline V gene, CDR1 is SGHAT and CDR2 is FQDESV (reference sequence). This CDR3 is CASSLGTSGGEQFF. The DNA for the CDR3 is TGTGCCAGCAGCCTAGGGACTAGCGGCGGTGAGCAGTTCTTC. Using reference TRBV11-1 and TRBJ2-1 for the parts outside the CDR3, the full variable domain is EAEVAQSPRYKITEKSQAVAFWCDPISGHATLYWYRQILGQGPELLVQFQDESVVDDSQLPKDRFSAERLKGVDSTLKIQPAELGDSAMYLCASSLGTSGGEQFFGPGTRLTVL.

In this sample, this clone turned up a few times. The chain combines TRBV2 with TRBJ2-1; 10 bases map to TRBD2. This CDR3 contains 15 residues. Germline V gene lookup returns CDR1 SNHLY and CDR2 FYNNEI. Trimming cost V 4 bases and J 2 bases; bases outside gene matches: 2. The CDR3 nucleotides are TGTGCCAGCAGTGCCGGGACTAGCGCCTACAATGAGCAGTTCTTC. It codes for CASSAGTSAYNEQFF.

V is TRBV9 and J is TRBJ1-1; D may be TRBD1 (6 bases). The V and J ends lost 3 bases and 3 bases respectively, with 21 bases between them. CDR1 and CDR2 from the germline V gene are SGDLS and YYNGEE. The CDR3 covers 17 residues. The CDR3 reads CASSARGGVPYYTEAFF. CDR3 nucleotide sequence: TGTGCCAGCAGCGCTAGGGGGGGGGTTCCCTATTACACTGAAGCTTTCTTT.

The chain employs TRBV11-2 and TRBJ2-7; weak D call: TRBD2 (7 bases). This CDR3 is built from 13 residues. V lost 8 bases, J lost 3 bases, and 14 bases lay in between. CDR1 is SGHAT and CDR2 is FQNNGV in the germline V gene. The CDR3 DNA reads as TGTGCCAGCCGGGGGGCGGGGGTCTACGAGCAGTACTTC. Translating gives CASRGAGVYEQYF.

The V call is TRBV11-2, the J call TRBJ1-3; possible D gene TRBD1, 6 bases. This CDR3 contains 15 residues. The V gene lost 4 bases and the J gene lost 4 bases, with 14 bases spanning the gap. In germline, CDR1 is SGHAT, CDR2 FQNNGV. The CDR3 sequence: CASSSPQGSGNTIYF. The CDR3 DNA follows: TGTGCCAGCAGCTCCCCACAGGGCTCCGGAAACACCATATATTTT.

The chain combines TRBV5-5 with TRBJ2-2, with 7 bases lining up with TRBD1. CDR3 length: 15 amino acids. Germline V gene data show CDR1 as SGHKS and CDR2 as YYEKEE (reference sequence). V lost 1 base, J lost 5 bases, and 5 bases stayed unmatched. In DNA, the CDR3 is TGTGCCAGCAGCTTGAAAGGGGGCTATACCGGGGAGCTGTTTTTT. Amino acid sequence: CASSLKGGYTGELFF.

This sequence joins TRBV9 and TRBJ1-6, with D possibly TRBD1 on 5 matching bases. From germline, CDR1 is SGDLS and CDR2 YYNGEE. The CDR3 contains 16 residues. V shed 4 bases and J shed 8 bases, with 19 bases lying between them. In DNA form, the CDR3 reads TGTGCCAGCAGCCCCAGTAGTACAGGTCGTTATTCACCCCTCCACTTT. Translating gives CASSPSSTGRYSPLHF.

The chain joins TRBV5-6 to TRBJ1-2; 12 bases match TRBD1. CDR1 and CDR2 from the germline V gene are SGHDT and YYEEEE. There are 17 residues in the CDR3. V gave up 0 bases and J gave up 8 bases; unmatched junction bases: 11. Here the CDR3 DNA reads TGTGCCAGCAGCTTGGAATACGGGACAGGGGGCAGGCGCGGCTACACCTTC. Translated: CASSLEYGTGGRRGYTF.

The V gene is TRBV13, the J gene TRBJ2-1; TRBD2 matches at 9 bases. The CDR3 is 17 amino acids. V was pared by 6 bases and J by 3 bases, with 12 bases of the junction left unmatched. Germline CDR1 and CDR2: PRHDT and FYEKMQ (reference sequence). The CDR3 region has the DNA TGTGCCAGCAGAGCAGATACGGCGGGGGGGCTCTACAATGAGCAGTTCTTC. The encoded protein is CASRADTAGGLYNEQFF.